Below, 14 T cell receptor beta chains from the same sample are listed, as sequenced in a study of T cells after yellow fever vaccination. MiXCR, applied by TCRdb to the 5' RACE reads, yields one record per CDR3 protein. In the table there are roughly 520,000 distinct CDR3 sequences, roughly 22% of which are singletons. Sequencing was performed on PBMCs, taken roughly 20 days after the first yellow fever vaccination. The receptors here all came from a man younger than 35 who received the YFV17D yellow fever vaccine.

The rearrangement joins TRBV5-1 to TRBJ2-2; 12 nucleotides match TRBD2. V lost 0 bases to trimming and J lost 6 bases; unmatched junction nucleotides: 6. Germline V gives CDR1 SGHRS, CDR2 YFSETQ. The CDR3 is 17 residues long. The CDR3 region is CASSLALAGGPSGELFF. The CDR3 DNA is TGCGCCAGCAGCTTGGCGCTAGCGGGGGGGCCGTCCGGGGAGCTGTTTTTT.

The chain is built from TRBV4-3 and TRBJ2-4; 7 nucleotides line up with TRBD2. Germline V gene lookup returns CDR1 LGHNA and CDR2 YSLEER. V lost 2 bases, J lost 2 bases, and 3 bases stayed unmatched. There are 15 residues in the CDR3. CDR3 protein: CASSQWEGTKNIQYF. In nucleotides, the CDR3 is TGCGCCAGCAGCCAATGGGAGGGGACCAAAAACATTCAGTACTTC.

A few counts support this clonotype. Here the CDR3 reads CASSSTSGRETQYF. The CDR3 DNA is TGCGCCAGCAGCAGTACTAGCGGGAGGGAGACCCAGTACTTC. This rearrangement joins TRBV5-1 to TRBJ2-5, with 12 nucleotides matching TRBD2. This CDR3 spans 14 amino acids. Germline-derived CDR1 and CDR2 are SGHRS and YFSETQ. J lost 5 bases, V lost 4 bases, and 3 bases had no gene match. Complete variable domain (other parts from reference TRBV5-1 and TRBJ2-5): KAGVTQTPRYLIKTRGQQVTLSCSPISGHRSVSWYQQTPGQGLQFLFEYFSETQRNKGNFPGRFSGRQFSNSRSEMNVSTLELGDSALYLCASSSTSGRETQYFGPGTRLLVL.

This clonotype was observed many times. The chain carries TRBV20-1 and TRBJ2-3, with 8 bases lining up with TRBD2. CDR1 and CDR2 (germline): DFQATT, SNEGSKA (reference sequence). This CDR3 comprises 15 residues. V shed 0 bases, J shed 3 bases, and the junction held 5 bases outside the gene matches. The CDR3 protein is CSARDVQRGTDTQYF. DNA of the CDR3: TGCAGTGCTAGAGATGTACAGCGGGGGACAGATACGCAGTATTTT.

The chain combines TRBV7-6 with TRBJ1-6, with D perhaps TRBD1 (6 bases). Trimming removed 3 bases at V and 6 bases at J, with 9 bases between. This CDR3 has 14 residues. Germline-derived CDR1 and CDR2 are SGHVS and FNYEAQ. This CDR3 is CASSLDSTNSPLHF. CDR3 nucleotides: TGTGCCAGCAGCTTGGACAGTACTAATTCACCCCTCCACTTT.

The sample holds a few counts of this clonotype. The CDR3 sequence is CASSVTGDHEQFF. In DNA form, the CDR3 reads TGTGCCAGCTCAGTAACAGGGGATCATGAGCAGTTCTTC. The rearrangement links TRBV18 to TRBJ2-1; 7 bases match TRBD1. Germline-derived CDR1 and CDR2 are KGHSH and LQKENI. Trimming took 5 bases from V and 8 from J; bases not matched to a gene: 6. The CDR3 spans 13 residues.

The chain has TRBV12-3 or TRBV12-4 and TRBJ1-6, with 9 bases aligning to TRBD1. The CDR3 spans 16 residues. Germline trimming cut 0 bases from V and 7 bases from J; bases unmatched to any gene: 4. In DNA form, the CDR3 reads TGTGCCAGCAGTTTAGCGGCCGGACAGGGGAATTCACCCCTCCACTTT. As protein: CASSLAAGQGNSPLHF.

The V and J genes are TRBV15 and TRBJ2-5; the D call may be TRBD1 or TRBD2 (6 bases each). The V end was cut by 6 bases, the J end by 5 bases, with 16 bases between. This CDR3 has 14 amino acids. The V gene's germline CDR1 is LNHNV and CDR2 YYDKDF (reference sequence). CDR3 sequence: CATSTRGLGETQYF. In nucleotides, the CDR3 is TGTGCCACCAGTACCCGGGGGCTGGGGGAGACCCAGTACTTC.

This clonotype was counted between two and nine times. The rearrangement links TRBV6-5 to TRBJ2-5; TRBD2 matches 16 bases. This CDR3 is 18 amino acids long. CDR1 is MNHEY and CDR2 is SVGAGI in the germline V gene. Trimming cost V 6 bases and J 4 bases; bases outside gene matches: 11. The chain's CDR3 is CASRAGTSGGAFAETQYF. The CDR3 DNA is TGTGCCAGCAGAGCAGGGACTAGCGGGGGGGCATTCGCAGAGACCCAGTACTTC.

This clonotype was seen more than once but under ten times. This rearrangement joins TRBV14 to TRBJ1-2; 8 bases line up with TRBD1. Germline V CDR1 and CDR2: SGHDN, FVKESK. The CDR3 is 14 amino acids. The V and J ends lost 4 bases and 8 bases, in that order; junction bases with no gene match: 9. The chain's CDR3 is CASSRLTGGGGYTF. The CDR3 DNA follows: TGTGCCAGCAGCCGGTTAACAGGGGGAGGAGGCTACACCTTC.

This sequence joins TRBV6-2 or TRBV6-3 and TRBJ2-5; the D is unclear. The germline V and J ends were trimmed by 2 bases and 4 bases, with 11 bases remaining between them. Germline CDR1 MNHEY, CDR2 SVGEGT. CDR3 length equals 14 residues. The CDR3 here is CASSYTFVGETQYF. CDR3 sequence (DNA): TGTGCCAGCAGTTACACTTTCGTTGGAGAGACCCAGTACTTC.

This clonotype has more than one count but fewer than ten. The CDR3 protein is CASSTHTGRGTDTQYF. Here the CDR3 DNA reads TGTGCCAGCAGTACACACACCGGACGGGGCACAGATACGCAGTATTTT. The chain links TRBV6-2 or TRBV6-3 to TRBJ2-3; D gene uncertain. The germline CDR1 and CDR2 sequences are MNHEY and SVGEGT. V gave up 5 bases and J gave up 1 base, with 16 bases separating them. CDR3 length: 16 amino acids.

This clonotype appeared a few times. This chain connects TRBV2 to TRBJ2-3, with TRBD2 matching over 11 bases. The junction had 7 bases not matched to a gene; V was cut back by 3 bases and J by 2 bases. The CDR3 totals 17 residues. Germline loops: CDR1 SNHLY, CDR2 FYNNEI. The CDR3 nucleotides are TGTGCCAGCAGTGACACAGGGACTAGCGGACTCACAGATACGCAGTATTTT. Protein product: CASSDTGTSGLTDTQYF. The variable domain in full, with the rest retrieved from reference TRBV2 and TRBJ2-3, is EPEVTQTPSHQVTQMGQEVILRCVPISNHLYFYWYRQILGQKVEFLVSFYNNEISEKSEIFDDQFSVERPDGSNFTLKIRSTKLEDSAMYFCASSDTGTSGLTDTQYFGPGTRLTVL.

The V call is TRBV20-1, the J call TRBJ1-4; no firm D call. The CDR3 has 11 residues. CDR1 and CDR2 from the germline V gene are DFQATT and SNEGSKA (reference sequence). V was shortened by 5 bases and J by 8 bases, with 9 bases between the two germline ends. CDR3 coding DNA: TGCAGTGCTCGACGCGGGGAAAAACTGTTTTTT. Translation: CSARRGEKLFF.